One T cell receptor (beta chain) is described in this entry. The antigen it recognizes is unknown. Base qualities are not recorded, but no much larger clone differs from it by a single base. This sample is part of a study (dated by TCRdb to the mid-2010s). Via the germline V gene, CDR1 is KGHSH and CDR2 LQKENI. From the cysteine through the phenylalanine, the CDR3 covers 15 amino acids. The retained sequence is limited to the CDR3, 45 bases, with the frame set at the first base. Here V drops 4 bases and J drops 8 bases, and the junction holds 8 bases not matched to any gene. Library construction relied on RT-PCR. Sequencing took place on an Illumina MiSeq. In-frame beta chains were kept once TCRdb had trimmed the public reads at Q25 with fastp and called clones with MiXCR. CDR3 protein duplicates are merged, each entry listing the most common genes and DNA. Recorded for this sample are about 700,000 distinct CDR3 sequences; 14% of them occurred a single time. Of the sample, 3% to 4.5% falls within the top ten clones.

The TCR originated in a female donor in good health, serving as a healthy control. Sequencing used memory CD4+ T cells from blood. The chain is made from TRBV18 and TRBJ1-2; 12 junctional bases match TRBD1. The nucleotide sequence reads as follows: TGTGCCAGCTCACGTTCGGGACAGGGGGCGCGCGGCTACACCTTC. This gives the protein CASSRSGQGARGYTF.